This record concerns one T cell receptor beta chain sequence. The data are from a study of blood T cell repertoires in COVID-19. Looking at the study overall: Acute and convalescent COVID-19 specimens originated in the United States, Italy and Spain. The analysed material was cDNA or gDNA that came from T cells, B-cell-depleted T cells, or PBMCs.

V gave up 0 bases and J gave up 5 bases; unmatched junction bases: 2. Germline CDR1 MNHEY, CDR2 SVGEGT. The CDR3 extends over 15 amino acids. Source study methods: Scientists estimated how many nucleated cells there were by amplifying reference gene primers. The protocol was immunoSEQ multiplex PCR, while the TCRdb copy is restricted to in-frame clones and leaves out a portion. Clone size and the V and J calls come from that table; the DNA yielded D and trimming. Of tens of thousands of clones listed, 89% are singletons. Specimen: peripheral blood. The V and J genes are TRBV6-2 or TRBV6-3 and TRBJ2-2; 8 bases agree with TRBD2. The TCR originated in a man aged 60 to 69 with active COVID-19. CDR3 nucleotide sequence: TGTGCCAGCAGTTACTCTGCTAGCGGGACCGGGGAGCTGTTTTTT. This gives the protein CASSYSASGTGELFF.